This T cell receptor beta chain was profiled in a study of early T cells in non-severe SARS-CoV-2 infection. The CDR3 covers 10 residues. Germline-derived CDR1 and CDR2 are SQVTM and ANQGSEA. In the case of this clonotype: The junction departs from germline at one end; a sequencing error may be responsible.

A single record per CDR3 protein comes from TCRdb applying MiXCR to the 5' RACE reads. The repertoire includes tens of thousands of distinct CDR3 sequences, roughly 13% of them detected once, and 7.5% to 9% sits in the top ten. The receptor's source is an adult who was a healthcare worker with PCR-confirmed SARS-CoV-2 infection or an uninfected control (not recorded which). Material: whole blood. The rearrangement joins TRBV29-1 to TRBJ2-1; D may be TRBD2 (5 bases). CDR3 DNA sequence: TGCAGCGTTTGGACCACCGGGAATCTCTTC. This encodes CSVWTTGNLF.